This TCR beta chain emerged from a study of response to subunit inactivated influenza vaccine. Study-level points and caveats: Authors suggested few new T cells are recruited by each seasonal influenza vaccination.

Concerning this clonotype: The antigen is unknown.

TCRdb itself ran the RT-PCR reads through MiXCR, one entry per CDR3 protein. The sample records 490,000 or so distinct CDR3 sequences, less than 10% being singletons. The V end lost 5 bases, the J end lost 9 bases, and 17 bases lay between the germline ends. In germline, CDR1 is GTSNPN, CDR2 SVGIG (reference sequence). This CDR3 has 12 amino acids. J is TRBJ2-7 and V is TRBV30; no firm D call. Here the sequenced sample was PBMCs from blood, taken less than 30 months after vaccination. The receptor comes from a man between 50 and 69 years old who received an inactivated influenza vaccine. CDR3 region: CAWSVGPLAQYF. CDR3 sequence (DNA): TGTGCCTGGTCTGTGGGCCCTCTGGCGCAGTACTTC.